This paragraph reports one TCR beta chain. This sample was taken from a study of blood T cell repertoires in COVID-19. Study context: COVID-19 samples collected from the United States, Italy and Spain covered acute and convalescent phases. PBMCs, B-cell-depleted T cells, or T cells provided the cDNA or gDNA that made up the material.

V lost 8 bases, J lost 3 bases, and 13 bases stayed unmatched. The germline CDR1 and CDR2 sequences are MDHEN and SYDVKM. This CDR3 comprises 15 residues. Produced via immunoSEQ multiplex PCR; TCRdb's table is partial and in-frame only. The sample has about 200,000 clones; around four fifths are singletons. Seattle's enrolled individuals joined amid active infection and were then monitored longitudinally. The chain has TRBV28 and TRBJ2-7; 7 nucleotides match TRBD2. The material sequenced was peripheral blood. The clonotype originates from a man in his fifties or sixties with COVID-19, enrolled during active disease. The CDR3 is CASEGAGDRIYEQYF. CDR3 nucleotide sequence: TGTGCCAGCGAAGGTGCGGGGGACCGAATCTACGAGCAGTACTTC. Full variable domain (rest looked up from reference TRBV28 and TRBJ2-7): DVKVTQSSRYLVKRTGEKVFLECVQDMDHENMFWYRQDPGLGLRLIYFSYDVKMKEKGDIPEGYSVSREKKERFSLILESASTNQTSMYLCASEGAGDRIYEQYFGPGTRLTVT.